Listed below are T cell receptor beta chains from one sample, sequenced in a study of shared T cell receptors in the human thymus. Measured with immunoSEQ multiplex PCR; TCRdb has only the in-frame clones, and not every one. The table lists 500,000 to 850,000 clones, approximately 89% of them singletons, with more than 0.009% in the top ten. The sample was also reused in another study, on human thymus T cells.

The sequencing sample was made of thymocytes. The receptor set was obtained from a boy under two years old with a congenital heart defect. The CDR3 runs from the conserved cysteine through the conserved F or W. A D gene is named only where the DNA matches it firmly. For some rows the clone size is stated as once, few or many, or as a class when expanded; others skip it.

>once|TRBV9|TRBD2|TRBJ2-5
CASSVESSGGLETQYF
TGTGCCAGCAGCGTAGAGTCTAGCGGGGGCTTGGAGACCCAGTACTTC
>few|TRBV19|TRBD1|TRBJ2-6
CASSIAGGEDSGANVLTF
TGTGCCAGTAGTATAGCAGGGGGAGAGGACTCTGGGGCCAACGTCCTGACTTTC
>few|TRBV18|-|TRBJ1-1
CASSLPGRVGAEAFF
TGTGCCAGCTCACTCCCGGGCAGGGTGGGCGCTGAAGCTTTCTTT
>few|TRBV5-4|-|TRBJ1-3
CASSTRDTILAGNTIYF
TGTGCCAGCAGCACCCGGGACACCATTCTCGCTGGAAACACCATATATTTT
>-|TRBV12-5|TRBD2|TRBJ2-3
CASGAGGEKDTQYF
TGTGCTAGTGGAGCGGGAGGGGAGAAAGATACGCAGTATTTT
>once|TRBV7-3|TRBD1|TRBJ2-3
CASSLRQGRLYF
TGTGCCAGCAGCTTACGACAGGGCCGCTTGTATTTT
>-|TRBV28|-|TRBJ1-2
CASSSRVRGNGYTF
TGTGCCAGCAGTTCGAGGGTTAGAGGTAATGGCTACACCTTC
>-|TRBV6-1|TRBD2|TRBJ2-3
CASSGAGTSVGDTQYF
TGTGCCAGCAGTGGAGCCGGGACTAGCGTAGGAGATACGCAGTATTTT
>-|TRBV4-3|-|TRBJ1-2
CASNQGTENYGYTF
TGCGCCAGCAACCAAGGAACGGAGAACTATGGCTACACCTTC
>-|TRBV4-2|TRBD1|TRBJ1-1
CASSQGAGQGITEAFF
TGTGCCAGCAGCCAAGGGGCAGGACAGGGGATCACTGAAGCTTTCTTT
>-|TRBV7-2|-|TRBJ1-5
CASSHTANSNQPQHF
TGTGCCAGCAGCCATACAGCAAATAGCAATCAGCCCCAGCATTTT
>-|TRBV7-9|-|TRBJ2-5
CASSLEVGEGESETQYF
TGTGCCAGCAGCTTAGAAGTGGGGGAGGGGGAGTCAGAGACCCAGTACTTC
>-|TRBV4-3|-|TRBJ1-1
CASSQDTADTEAFF
TGCGCCAGCAGCCAAGATACTGCGGACACTGAAGCTTTCTTT
>-|TRBV6-6|-|TRBJ2-7
CASTAQLGQPYEQYF
TGTGCCAGCACCGCCCAACTCGGACAGCCCTACGAGCAGTACTTC
>once|TRBV2|TRBD2|TRBJ2-1
CASIHSGARYNEQFF
TGTGCCAGCATTCATAGCGGGGCGAGGTACAATGAGCAGTTCTTC
>-|TRBV7-2|TRBD2|TRBJ2-1
CASSSWGLAASSYNEQFF
TGTGCCAGCAGCTCCTGGGGACTAGCGGCGAGCTCCTACAATGAGCAGTTCTTC
>-|TRBV7-8|-|TRBJ2-5
CASSLDPRRETQYF
TGTGCCAGCAGCCTGGACCCCCGGAGGGAGACCCAGTACTTC
>-|TRBV10-3|-|TRBJ1-5
CAIQHERYNQPQHF
TGTGCCATCCAACACGAGAGGTACAATCAGCCCCAGCATTTT
>-|TRBV6-1|TRBD1|TRBJ1-5
CASRQGLGSHQPQHF
TGTGCCAGCAGACAGGGGCTTGGGTCACATCAGCCCCAGCATTTT
>-|TRBV11-2|-|TRBJ2-1
CASSLRGGSSYNEQFF
TGTGCCAGCAGCTTAAGGGGGGGGAGCTCCTACAATGAGCAGTTCTTC
>-|TRBV6-6|TRBD1|TRBJ1-1
CASSYPDRVKEAFF
TGTGCCAGCAGTTATCCAGACAGGGTTAAAGAGGCTTTCTTT
>few|TRBV30|-|TRBJ1-1
CAWSDSSINTEAFF
TGTGCCTGGTCTGACAGCAGTATAAACACTGAAGCTTTCTTT
>-|TRBV28|TRBD2|TRBJ2-3
CASRSRGVRTDTQYF
TGTGCCAGCAGATCCCGGGGGGTCCGCACAGATACGCAGTATTTT
>-|TRBV7-9|TRBD2|TRBJ2-7
CASTTEGREDSFSYEQYF
TGTGCCAGCACCACCGAGGGGCGGGAGGACTCTTTTTCCTACGAGCAGTACTTC
>once|TRBV7-8|-|TRBJ1-1
CASSLGLMNTEAFF
TGTGCCAGCAGCTTGGGACTTATGAACACTGAAGCTTTCTTT
>-|TRBV15|-|TRBJ1-4
CATSRDNAEKLFF
TGTGCCACCAGCAGAGATAATGCGGAAAAACTGTTTTTT
>-|TRBV30|TRBD2|TRBJ2-7
CASTSGGPYEQYF
TGTGCCTCGACTAGCGGGGGGCCCTACGAGCAGTACTTC
>-|TRBV10-1|-|TRBJ2-3
CASSRGPTDTQYF
TGCGCCAGCAGCCGGGGTCCCACAGATACGCAGTATTTT
>once|TRBV29-1|-|TRBJ1-1
CSVEDHVRSTEAFF
TGCAGCGTTGAAGATCATGTGAGGAGCACTGAAGCTTTCTTT
>-|TRBV11-2|TRBD1|TRBJ1-4
CASSSRTGEGEKLFF
TGTGCCAGCAGCTCAAGGACAGGGGAGGGTGAAAAACTGTTTTTT
>-|TRBV18|-|TRBJ1-5
CASSHSRPPRGNQPQHF
TGTGCCAGCTCACACTCGAGACCTCCTCGGGGCAATCAGCCCCAGCATTTT
>-|TRBV7-6|-|TRBJ2-2
CASSFWSERGTGELFF
TGTGCCAGCAGCTTTTGGAGCGAGAGGGGGACCGGGGAGCTGTTTTTT
>-|TRBV25-1|-|TRBJ2-3
CASSEWYPASDSTDTQYF
TGTGCCAGCAGTGAATGGTATCCGGCTAGCGACAGCACAGATACGCAGTATTTT
>-|TRBV28|-|TRBJ1-2
CASSPSGIGYTF
TGTGCCAGCAGTCCCTCAGGGATTGGCTACACCTTC
>-|TRBV9|-|TRBJ2-1
CASSASAWPSRYNEQFF
TGTGCCAGCAGCGCCTCCGCGTGGCCTAGCAGATACAATGAGCAGTTCTTC
>-|TRBV7-9|-|TRBJ1-4
CASSLPAGCGEKLFF
TGTGCCAGCAGCTTACCCGCAGGGTGTGGTGAAAAACTGTTTTTT